The clone carrying this T cell receptor (beta chain) was recorded a few times. The entry originates in a study of cytomegalovirus exposure and HLA in healthy donors. V was pared by 1 base and J by 5 bases, with 4 bases of the junction left unmatched. CDR1 and CDR2 (germline): SGHAT, FQNNGV. The CDR3 consists of 15 residues. Primers for the PCR totalled 60 Vbeta and 13 Jbeta. Method: immunoSEQ multiplex PCR; TCRdb's copy keeps in-frame clones and lacks some. Of roughly 190,000 clones in the sample, about 80% were seen once. The specimen sequenced was PBMCs. The TCR comes from a woman in her 40s in good health and CMV-seronegative. V and J are TRBV11-2 and TRBJ2-7; 11 bases match TRBD2. In DNA form, the CDR3 reads TGTGCCAGCAGCTTAGGGACTAGCGGGTTAAACGAGCAGTACTTC. Residues: CASSLGTSGLNEQYF. Drawing the rest from reference TRBV11-2 and TRBJ2-7, the complete variable domain is EAGVAQSPRYKIIEKRQSVAFWCNPISGHATLYWYQQILGQGPKLLIQFQNNGVVDDSQLPKDRFSAERLKGVDSTLKIQPAKLEDSAVYLCASSLGTSGLNEQYFGPGTRLTVT.